This TCR beta chain came from a study of blood T cells in healthy people across ages. Study summary: Template-switching capture recovered about one barcoded beta molecule per two T cells.

Primers used in a second PCR of about 7 to 12 cycles were a sample-barcoded 5' primer and a J-beta primer mix. One entry per CDR3 protein, called by TCRdb with MiXCR from the 5' RACE reads. The table records roughly 1.7 million distinct CDR3 sequences, around 36% of them present only once. In this sample, this clonotype turned up a few times. At least 5.5 micrograms of total RNA were extracted per sample. CDR1 SEHNR and CDR2 FQNEAQ come from the germline V gene (reference sequence). The CDR3 spans 13 residues. The V end was cut by 5 bases, the J end by 5 bases, with 12 bases between. The receptor's source is a woman between 25 and 40 years old in good health. V and J are TRBV7-9 and TRBJ2-5; D unresolved. Sequences were obtained from blood. The CDR3 sequence: CASSPTSWETQYF. The CDR3 DNA reads TGTGCCAGCAGCCCTACTTCCTGGGAGACCCAGTACTTC. Drawing the rest from reference TRBV7-9 and TRBJ2-5, the complete variable domain is DTGVSQNPRHKITKRGQNVTFRCDPISEHNRLYWYRQTLGQGPEFLTYFQNEAQLEKSRLLSDRFSAERPKGSFSTLEIQRTEQGDSAMYLCASSPTSWETQYFGPGTRLLVL.